The 16 T cell receptor beta chains presented below share a single source sample, sequenced in a study of cytomegalovirus exposure and HLA in healthy donors. PCR used 60 Vbeta primers and 13 Jbeta primers. Sequencing was performed with immunoSEQ multiplex PCR; in TCRdb, only in-frame clones are kept and a portion is missing. The repertoire holds 160,000 or so clones, with roughly 80% as singletons. Material: PBMCs. All receptors come from a man aged 18 to 35 in good health and CMV-seropositive.

Here the CDR3 DNA reads TGTGCCAGCAGGAACGGACAGGGGATCTATGGCTACACCTTC. It is translated as CASRNGQGIYGYTF. This rearrangement joins TRBV6-6 to TRBJ1-2, with 9 bases aligning to TRBD1. From germline, CDR1 is MNHNY and CDR2 SVGAGI (reference sequence). The CDR3 consists of 14 residues. J was trimmed by 4 bases and V by 6 bases; bases with no gene match: 6.

The V and J genes are TRBV5-1 and TRBJ1-5, with D unclear. V was shortened by 1 base and J by 6 bases, with 8 bases between the two germline ends. Germline loops: CDR1 SGHRS, CDR2 YFSETQ. This CDR3 has 13 amino acids. The CDR3 spells CASSLIGGQPQHF. In nucleotides, the CDR3 is TGCGCCAGCAGCTTGATAGGCGGTCAGCCCCAGCATTTT.

This clone has a handful of counts. V gene TRBV27 combines with J gene TRBJ2-7; 7 bases are shared with TRBD2. The V and J ends lost 4 bases and 2 bases, in that order; junction bases with no gene match: 5. The CDR3 runs 14 residues. Germline V gene sequence: CDR1 MNHEY, CDR2 SMNVEV (reference sequence). The CDR3 loop is CASSSRLAPYEQYF. The CDR3 DNA sequence: TGTGCCAGCAGTTCTAGACTAGCCCCCTACGAGCAGTACTTC.

The chain recombines TRBV19 with TRBJ1-5, with D possibly being TRBD1 (5 bases). The CDR3 is made up of 12 amino acids. Per the germline V gene, CDR1 is LNHDA and CDR2 is SQIVND (reference sequence). The V gene lost 9 bases and the J gene lost 9 bases, with 15 bases spanning the gap. The CDR3 is CASSLPGWPQHF. The CDR3 coding sequence is TGTGCCAGCTCTCTTCCAGGGTGGCCCCAGCATTTT.

The V call is TRBV7-6, the J call TRBJ1-1, with D unresolved. The CDR3 spans 16 residues. The germline gives CDR1 SGHVS, CDR2 FNYEAQ. Trimming stripped 1 base from V and 0 bases from J, with 12 bases between. The chain's CDR3 is CASSLDRRSMNTEAFF. CDR3 DNA sequence: TGTGCCAGCAGCTTAGACCGCAGATCAATGAACACTGAAGCTTTCTTT.

This sequence joins TRBV27 and TRBJ1-2; D not resolved. Germline V CDR1 and CDR2: MNHEY, SMNVEV (reference sequence). Between the trimmed V and J ends, which lost 0 bases and 4 bases, there was a span of 12 bases. This CDR3 spans 15 amino acids. This chain's CDR3 is CASSLSLGGGYGYTF. The CDR3 DNA is TGTGCCAGCAGTTTATCGCTGGGTGGAGGCTATGGCTACACCTTC.

The chain links TRBV18 to TRBJ1-5; D unresolved. This CDR3 has 15 amino acids. The V and J ends lost 1 base and 2 bases respectively, with 9 bases between them. CDR1 and CDR2 (germline): KGHSH, LQKENI. The CDR3 nucleotides read TGTGCCAGCTCACCACAAGGCGGGGGCAATCAGCCCCAGCATTTT. It specifies CASSPQGGGNQPQHF.

The chain is built from TRBV2 and TRBJ1-1; D is uncertain. Trimming took 9 bases from V and 3 from J, leaving 8 bases between them. From germline, CDR1 is SNHLY and CDR2 FYNNEI. The CDR3 sequence is 11 residues long. CDR3 nucleotides: TGTGCCAGGGCGGGAGACACTGAAGCTTTCTTT. Translating gives CARAGDTEAFF.

The rearrangement links TRBV29-1 to TRBJ1-5; D ambiguous. Trimming took 5 bases from V and 6 from J, leaving 14 bases between them. The CDR3 is 13 amino acids. Germline lookup yields CDR1 SQVTM and CDR2 ANQGSEA. The DNA of the CDR3 is TGCAGCGTTTCTCCGGGTCTGAGTCAGCCCCAGCATTTT. Translation: CSVSPGLSQPQHF.

This chain joins TRBV7-2 and TRBJ2-3, with D possibly being TRBD2 (6 bases). There are 12 residues in the CDR3. The V end lost 5 bases, the J end lost 3 bases, and 6 bases lay between the germline ends. In germline, CDR1 is SGHTA, CDR2 FQGNSA. In nucleotides, the CDR3 is TGTGCCAGCAGCCGGGAGACAGATACGCAGTATTTT. Its protein is CASSRETDTQYF.

CDR3 amino acids: CASSPGRGQPQHF. The DNA for the CDR3 is TGTGCCAGCAGCCCCGGCAGGGGACAGCCCCAGCATTTT. The genes are TRBV6-5 and TRBJ1-5, with D perhaps matching TRBD1 (6 bases). Trimming pared 6 bases from V and 7 bases from J, leaving 13 bases between. Germline V gives CDR1 MNHEY, CDR2 SVGAGI. CDR3 length: 13 amino acids.

V is TRBV5-4 and J is TRBJ2-2; 7 bases are shared with TRBD2. With V trimmed by 4 bases and J by 1 base, 10 bases remained unmatched. The CDR3 has 17 residues. CDR1 is SGHNT, CDR2 YYREEE, per germline (reference sequence). CDR3 in amino acids: CASSTTLGGVNTGELFF. CDR3 DNA sequence: TGTGCCAGCAGCACCACTCTGGGGGGGGTGAACACCGGGGAGCTGTTTTTT.

The chain links TRBV6-1 to TRBJ2-1; TRBD2 is a possible D gene (6 bases). This CDR3 comprises 16 residues. V was shortened by 4 bases and J by 4 bases, with 17 bases between the two germline ends. Germline V gene data show CDR1 as MNHNS and CDR2 as SASEGT. The CDR3 DNA follows: TGTGCCAGCAGTGCCGATCGGGGCGGGAATTACAATGAGCAGTTCTTC. Encoded protein: CASSADRGGNYNEQFF.

This clone was recorded once. This rearrangement joins TRBV27 to TRBJ1-2, with TRBD1 identical over 7 bases. V trimming: 5 bases; J trimming: 3 bases; junction bases outside the gene matches: 9. Looked up from germline, CDR1 is MNHEY and CDR2 is SMNVEV (reference sequence). This CDR3 is built from 15 residues. The CDR3 spells CASSARGTEDYGYTF. The CDR3 DNA follows: TGTGCCAGCAGTGCGCGTGGGACAGAGGACTATGGCTACACCTTC.

This rearrangement joins TRBV28 to TRBJ2-7; 12 nucleotides agree with TRBD2. J gave up 3 bases and V 5 bases, and 8 bases lay outside the gene matches. Looked up from germline, CDR1 is MDHEN and CDR2 is SYDVKM. This CDR3 spans 16 amino acids. CDR3 in DNA: TGTGCCAGCAGTCCCCGGACTAGCGGGATATACTACGAGCAGTACTTC. Protein: CASSPRTSGIYYEQYF.

With respect to this clone: The sample has other DNA sequences that encode this CDR3 too. The chain joins TRBV30 to TRBJ2-3; D is uncertain. CDR3 size: 12 residues. Per germline, CDR1 GTSNPN and CDR2 SVGIG (reference sequence). V lost 4 bases to trimming and J lost 1 base, with 6 bases between them. CDR3 nucleotides: TGTGCCTGGACCGGAGGCACAGATACGCAGTATTTT. Its translation is CAWTGGTDTQYF.